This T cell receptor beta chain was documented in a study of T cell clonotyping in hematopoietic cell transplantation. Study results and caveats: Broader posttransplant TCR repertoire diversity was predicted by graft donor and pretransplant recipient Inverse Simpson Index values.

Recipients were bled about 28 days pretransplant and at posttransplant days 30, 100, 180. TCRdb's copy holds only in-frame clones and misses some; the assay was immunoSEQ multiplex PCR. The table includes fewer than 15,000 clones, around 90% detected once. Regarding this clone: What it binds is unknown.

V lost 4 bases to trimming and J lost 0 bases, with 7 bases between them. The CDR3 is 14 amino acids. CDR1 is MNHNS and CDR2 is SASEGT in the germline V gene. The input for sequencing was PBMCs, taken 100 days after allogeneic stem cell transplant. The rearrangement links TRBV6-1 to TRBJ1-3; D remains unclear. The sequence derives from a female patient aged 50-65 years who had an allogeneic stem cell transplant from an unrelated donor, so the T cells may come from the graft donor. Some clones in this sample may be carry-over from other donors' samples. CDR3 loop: CASSATGSGNTIYF. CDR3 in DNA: TGTGCCAGCAGTGCCACGGGCTCTGGAAACACCATATATTTT.